This is a list of T cell receptor beta chains from one sample in a study of T cell repertoires in cytomegalovirus infection. TCRdb redid the calling of the reads with MiXCR, one entry per CDR3 protein. The sample includes 150,000 to 200,000 distinct CDR3 sequences, roughly 28% seen only once; the top ten take 30% to 40%. Specimen: PBMCs. These receptors were obtained from a human donor in good health (CMV status not recorded). Some clones in this sample may be carry-over from other donors' samples. Both conserved end residues are part of each CDR3. D genes are given only for firm matches. Where a row states a size, it is once, few, many or the class of an expanded clone; other rows omit it.

abundance,v_gene,j_gene,d_gene,CDR3aa,CDR3nt
-,TRBV7-9,TRBJ1-1,-,CASSPPFRFGATEAFF,TGTGCCAGCAGCCCGCCGTTCCGTTTCGGGGCAACTGAAGCTTTCTTT
-,TRBV7-9,TRBJ2-3,-,CASSLETITDTQYF,TGTGCCAGCAGCTTAGAAACTATCACAGATACGCAGTATTTT
-,TRBV7-2,TRBJ2-1,TRBD2,CASSLAGLAGLSYNEQFF,TGTGCCAGCAGCTTAGCGGGACTAGCGGGTCTCTCCTACAATGAGCAGTTCTTC
-,TRBV6-6,TRBJ1-6,TRBD1,CASSYTRQGYNSPLHF,TGTGCCAGCAGTTACACCAGACAGGGTTATAATTCACCCCTCCACTTT
-,TRBV18,TRBJ1-1,-,CASSPLTASNTEAFF,TGTGCCAGCTCCCCCTTGACAGCATCGAACACTGAAGCTTTCTTT
few,TRBV11-1,TRBJ2-1,-,CASSLRFGRTGSYNEQFF,TGTGCCAGCAGCTTACGTTTTGGAAGAACGGGGTCCTACAATGAGCAGTTCTTC
-,TRBV6-2/TRBV6-3,TRBJ2-7,-,CASSEWGDGTPYEQYF,TGTGCCAGCAGCGAATGGGGGGACGGCACTCCCTACGAGCAGTACTTC
-,TRBV12-3/TRBV12-4,TRBJ1-1,-,CASNLRRDTEAFF,TGTGCCAGCAACCTCCGCCGGGACACTGAAGCTTTCTTT
-,TRBV12-3/TRBV12-4,TRBJ1-2,TRBD1,CASSPDRVLGYTF,TGTGCCAGCAGCCCCGACAGGGTTCTTGGCTACACCTTC
once,TRBV5-1,TRBJ1-4,-,CASSTGDATNEKLFF,TGCGCCAGTTCCACGGGGGATGCAACTAATGAAAAACTGTTTTTT
few,TRBV29-1,TRBJ2-1,-,CSPRLSDSRRGYNEQFF,TGCAGCCCCCGTTTGAGCGATTCTAGAAGAGGTTACAATGAGCAGTTCTTC
-,TRBV5-5,TRBJ1-1,-,CASSLEGRRTEAFF,TGTGCCAGCAGCTTAGAGGGGCGTCGGACTGAAGCTTTCTTT
-,TRBV15,TRBJ1-5,-,CATSAIRQPQHF,TGTGCCACCAGCGCCATTCGTCAGCCCCAGCATTTT
-,TRBV12-3/TRBV12-4,TRBJ2-7,TRBD1,CASSPGTGGRYEQYF,TGTGCCAGCAGCCCCGGGACAGGGGGCAGGTACGAGCAGTACTTC
few,TRBV14,TRBJ2-7,-,CASSQDYEQYF,TGTGCCAGCAGCCAAGATTACGAGCAGTACTTC
many,TRBV7-6,TRBJ1-5,-,CASSLDAYQPQHF,TGTGCCAGCAGCTTAGACGCTTATCAGCCCCAGCATTTT